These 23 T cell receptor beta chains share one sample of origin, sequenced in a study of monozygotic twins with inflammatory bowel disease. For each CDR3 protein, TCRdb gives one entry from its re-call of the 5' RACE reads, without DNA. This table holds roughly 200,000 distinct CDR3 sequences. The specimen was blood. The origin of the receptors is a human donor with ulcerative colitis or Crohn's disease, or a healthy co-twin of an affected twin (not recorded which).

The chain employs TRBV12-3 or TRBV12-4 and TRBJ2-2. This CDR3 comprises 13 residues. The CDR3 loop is CASVQSNTGELFF.

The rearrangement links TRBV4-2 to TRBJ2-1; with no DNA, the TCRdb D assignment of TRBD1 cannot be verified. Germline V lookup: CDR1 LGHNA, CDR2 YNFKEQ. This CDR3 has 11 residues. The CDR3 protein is CASRRGNEQFF.

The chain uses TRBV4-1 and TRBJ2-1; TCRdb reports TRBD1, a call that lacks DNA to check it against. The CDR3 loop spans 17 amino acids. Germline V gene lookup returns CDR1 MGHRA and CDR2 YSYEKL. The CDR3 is CASSRGGGGPAYNEQFF.

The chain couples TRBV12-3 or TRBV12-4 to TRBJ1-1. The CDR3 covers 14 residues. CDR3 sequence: CASSLKQKNTEAFF.

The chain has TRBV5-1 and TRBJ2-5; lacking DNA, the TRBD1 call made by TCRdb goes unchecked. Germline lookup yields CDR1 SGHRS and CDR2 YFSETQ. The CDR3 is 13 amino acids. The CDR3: CASRLTDQETQYF. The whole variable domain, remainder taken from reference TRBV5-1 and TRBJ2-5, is KAGVTQTPRYLIKTRGQQVTLSCSPISGHRSVSWYQQTPGQGLQFLFEYFSETQRNKGNFPGRFSGRQFSNSRSEMNVSTLELGDSALYLCASRLTDQETQYFGPGTRLLVL.

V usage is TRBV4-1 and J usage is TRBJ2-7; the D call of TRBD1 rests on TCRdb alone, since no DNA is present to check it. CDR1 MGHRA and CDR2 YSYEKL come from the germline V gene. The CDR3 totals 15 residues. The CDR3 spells CASSRGGTGLYEQYF.

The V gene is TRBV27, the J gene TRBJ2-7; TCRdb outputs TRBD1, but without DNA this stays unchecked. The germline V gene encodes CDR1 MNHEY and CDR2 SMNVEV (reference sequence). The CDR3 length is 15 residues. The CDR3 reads CASSLSTGNSYEQYF.

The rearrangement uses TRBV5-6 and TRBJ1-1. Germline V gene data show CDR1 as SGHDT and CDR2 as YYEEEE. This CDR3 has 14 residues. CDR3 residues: CASSLFVMNTEAFF.

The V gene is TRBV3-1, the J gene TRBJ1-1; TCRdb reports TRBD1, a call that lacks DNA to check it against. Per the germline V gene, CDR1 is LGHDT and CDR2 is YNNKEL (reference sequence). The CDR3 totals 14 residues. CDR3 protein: CASSQGQLNTEAFF.

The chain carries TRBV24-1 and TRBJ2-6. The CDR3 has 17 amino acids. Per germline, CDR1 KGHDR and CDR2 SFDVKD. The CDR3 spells CATSDSRVGAGANVLTF.

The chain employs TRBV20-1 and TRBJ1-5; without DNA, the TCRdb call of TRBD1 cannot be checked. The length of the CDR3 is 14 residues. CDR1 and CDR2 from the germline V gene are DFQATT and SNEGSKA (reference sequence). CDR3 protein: CSANSPGNPSAQHF.

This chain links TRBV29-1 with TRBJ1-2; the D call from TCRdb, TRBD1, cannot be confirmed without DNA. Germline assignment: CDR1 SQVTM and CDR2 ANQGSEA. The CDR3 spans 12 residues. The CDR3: CSVRQAGVGYTF.

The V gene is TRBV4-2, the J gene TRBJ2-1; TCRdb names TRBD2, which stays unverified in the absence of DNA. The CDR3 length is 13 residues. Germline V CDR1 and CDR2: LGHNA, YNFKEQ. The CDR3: CASSPGLADEQFF.

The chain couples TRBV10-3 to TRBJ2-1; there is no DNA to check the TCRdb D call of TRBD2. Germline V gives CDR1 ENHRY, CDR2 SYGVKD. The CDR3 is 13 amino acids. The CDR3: CAISESPSGEEFF.

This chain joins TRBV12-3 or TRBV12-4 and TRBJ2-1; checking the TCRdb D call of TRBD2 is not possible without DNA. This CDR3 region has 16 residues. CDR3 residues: CASGPSSGGLFNEQFF.

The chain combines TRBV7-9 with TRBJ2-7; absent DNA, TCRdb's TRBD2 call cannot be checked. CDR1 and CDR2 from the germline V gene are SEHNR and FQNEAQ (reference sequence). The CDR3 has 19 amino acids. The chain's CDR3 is CASSILPPVQGWSSYEQYF.

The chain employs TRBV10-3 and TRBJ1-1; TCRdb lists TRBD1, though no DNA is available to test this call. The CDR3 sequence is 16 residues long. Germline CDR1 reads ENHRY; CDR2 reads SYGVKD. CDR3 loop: CAISEYIGDRLTEAFF.

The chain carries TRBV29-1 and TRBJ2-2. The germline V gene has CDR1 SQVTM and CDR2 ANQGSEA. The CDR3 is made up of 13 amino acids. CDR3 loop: CSVGHVNTGELFF.

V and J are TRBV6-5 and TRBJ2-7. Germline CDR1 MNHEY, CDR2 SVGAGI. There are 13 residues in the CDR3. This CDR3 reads CASSYPGSYEQYF.

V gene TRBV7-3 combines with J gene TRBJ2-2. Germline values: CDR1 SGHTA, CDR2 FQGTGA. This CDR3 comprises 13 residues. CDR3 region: CASSYGVTGELFF.

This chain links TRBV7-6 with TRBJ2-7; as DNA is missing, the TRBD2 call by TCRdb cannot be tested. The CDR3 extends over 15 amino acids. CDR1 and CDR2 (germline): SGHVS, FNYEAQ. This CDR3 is CASSQVRGGYYEQYF.

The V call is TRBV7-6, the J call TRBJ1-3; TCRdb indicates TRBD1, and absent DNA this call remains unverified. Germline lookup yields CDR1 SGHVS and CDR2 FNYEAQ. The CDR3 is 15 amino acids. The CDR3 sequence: CASSRDSNSGNTIYF.

CDR3 residues: CASSVGLAGERDEQFF. J is TRBJ2-1 and V is TRBV9; the TCRdb D gene call, TRBD2, has no DNA to confirm it. Germline V CDR1 and CDR2: SGDLS, YYNGEE. The CDR3 has 16 residues. The full variable domain, rest sourced from reference TRBV9 and TRBJ2-1, is DSGVTQTPKHLITATGQRVTLRCSPRSGDLSVYWYQQSLDQGLQFLIQYYNGEERAKGNILERFSAQQFPDLHSELNLSSLELGDSALYFCASSVGLAGERDEQFFGPGTRLTVL.